What follows are 30 T cell receptor beta chains derived from one specimen sequenced in a study of shared clonotypes between healthy human individuals. Method: immunoSEQ multiplex PCR; TCRdb's copy keeps in-frame clones and lacks some. The data hold approximately 1,500,000 clones, with about 98% observed a single time. Sequences were obtained from naive CD4+ T cells sorted from blood. Subset: CD45RA+ positively selected. Source of these receptors: a young man in good health.

The chain is built from TRBV25-1 and TRBJ2-3; 9 bases match TRBD1. The CDR3 loop spans 17 amino acids. The V segment lost 5 bases and the J segment 0 bases; nucleotides outside the gene matches: 9. Germline V CDR1 and CDR2: MGHDK, SYGVNS. This chain's CDR3 is CASSLETGGRSTDTQYF. The CDR3 DNA reads TGTGCCAGCAGTCTGGAGACAGGGGGTCGTAGCACAGATACGCAGTATTTT.

The rearrangement joins TRBV7-2 to TRBJ2-5, with a possible D match to TRBD1 (5 bases). V dropped 1 base and J dropped 4 bases, with 10 bases sitting between them. Germline CDR1 reads SGHTA; CDR2 reads FQGNSA. This CDR3 has 14 amino acids. The CDR3 spells CASSLGSQGETQYF. CDR3 sequence (DNA): TGTGCCAGCAGCTTAGGGTCCCAGGGAGAGACCCAGTACTTC.

J is TRBJ2-5 and V is TRBV28; 14 nucleotides agree with TRBD2. This CDR3 is built from 17 residues. From germline, CDR1 is MDHEN and CDR2 SYDVKM. V was clipped by 3 bases and J by 5 bases; unmatched bases: 8. CDR3 region: CASSFLRGLAGVETQYF. The CDR3 nucleotides read TGTGCCAGCAGTTTCCTACGGGGACTAGCGGGAGTGGAGACCCAGTACTTC.

The chain couples TRBV5-4 to TRBJ2-3; D is tentatively TRBD1 or TRBD2 (5 bases each). Germline assignment: CDR1 SGHNT and CDR2 YYREEE (reference sequence). CDR3 length: 12 amino acids. Trimming stripped 4 bases from V and 13 bases from J, with 16 bases between. CDR3 in DNA: TGTGCCAGCAGCCGCGAGGGGACCCGGGAGTATTTT. Amino acids: CASSREGTREYF.

This clone was counted a single time. The J gene is TRBJ2-1, the V gene TRBV18; no firm D call. Germline CDR1 reads KGHSH; CDR2 reads LQKENI. Trimming removed 2 bases from V and 0 bases from J, with 14 bases in between. The CDR3 length is 17 residues. The CDR3 reads CASSPAFGTSSYNEQFF. DNA of the CDR3: TGTGCCAGCTCACCAGCCTTCGGCACCTCCTCCTACAATGAGCAGTTCTTC.

CDR3 coding DNA: TGTGCCAGCAGTGATGTCCGAAAAGAGTATGGCTACACCTTC. Amino acids: CASSDVRKEYGYTF. This chain uses TRBV6-1 with TRBJ1-2; D is uncertain. Germline loops: CDR1 MNHNS, CDR2 SASEGT. V was pared by 3 bases and J by 5 bases, with 13 bases between. The CDR3 has 14 amino acids.

This clone was seen just once. The J gene is TRBJ2-7, the V gene TRBV28; unclear D gene. Germline CDR1 reads MDHEN; CDR2 reads SYDVKM. This CDR3 has 14 amino acids. V was trimmed by 7 bases and J by 3 bases, leaving 16 bases between them. The DNA of the CDR3 is TGTGCCAGCAATCCTCTCAGAACTAACTACGAGCAGTACTTC. Encoded protein: CASNPLRTNYEQYF.

CDR3 sequence (DNA): TGTGCCAGCCAGGTCGACGGGATAACCTACGAGCAGTACTTC. It yields the protein CASQVDGITYEQYF. This chain joins TRBV2 and TRBJ2-7; TRBD2 is a possible D gene (5 bases). Germline CDR1 SNHLY, CDR2 FYNNEI. The CDR3 extends over 14 amino acids. The V gene lost 8 bases and the J gene lost 2 bases, with 16 bases spanning the gap.

The V call is TRBV6-5, the J call TRBJ1-2; 8 nucleotides agree with TRBD1. Trimming took 5 bases from V and 3 from J; bases not matched to a gene: 5. The germline CDR1 and CDR2 sequences are MNHEY and SVGAGI. The CDR3 has 14 amino acids. Here the CDR3 reads CASSPTGEYYGYTF. CDR3 nucleotides: TGTGCCAGCAGTCCGACAGGGGAATACTATGGCTACACCTTC.

The V gene is TRBV7-9, the J gene TRBJ2-7; perhaps TRBD2 as D (5 bases). This CDR3 comprises 15 residues. Germline CDR1 reads SEHNR; CDR2 reads FQNEAQ (reference sequence). V was trimmed by 5 bases and J by 0 bases, leaving 14 bases between them. CDR3 bases: TGTGCCAGCAGCCAAGATTTGCTAGCCTCCTACGAGCAGTACTTC. It yields the protein CASSQDLLASYEQYF. Together with reference TRBV7-9 and TRBJ2-7, the CDR3 gives the full variable domain: DTGVSQNPRHKITKRGQNVTFRCDPISEHNRLYWYRQTLGQGPEFLTYFQNEAQLEKSRLLSDRFSAERPKGSFSTLEIQRTEQGDSAMYLCASSQDLLASYEQYFGPGTRLTVT.

This rearrangement joins TRBV5-1 to TRBJ1-5; TRBD1 is a possible D gene (6 bases). Germline V CDR1 and CDR2: SGHRS, YFSETQ. The V end was cut by 7 bases, the J end by 2 bases, with 16 bases between. CDR3 length equals 15 residues. The CDR3 sequence is CASRAGGAGNQPQHF. CDR3 DNA: TGCGCCAGCCGAGCGGGGGGCGCCGGCAATCAGCCCCAGCATTTT.

This sequence joins TRBV9 and TRBJ1-4; the D is unclear. Trimming left V 0 bases short and J 1 base short, with 7 bases between. Germline V gene data show CDR1 as SGDLS and CDR2 as YYNGEE. CDR3 length: 15 residues. CDR3 DNA: TGTGCCAGCAGCGTAGCTCCTGAAACTAATGAAAAACTGTTTTTT. This gives the protein CASSVAPETNEKLFF.

Comment on this clone: This same CDR3 is encoded by further DNA sequences in the sample. V usage is TRBV14 and J usage is TRBJ2-5, with TRBD1 as a possible D gene (5 bases). Germline V CDR1 and CDR2: SGHDN, FVKESK. The CDR3 runs to 14 residues. V lost 1 base and J lost 5, with 11 bases in between. The CDR3 loop is CASSQVRGRETQYF. The CDR3 DNA is TGTGCCAGCAGCCAAGTAAGGGGAAGGGAGACCCAGTACTTC.

The V gene is TRBV5-6, the J gene TRBJ2-1; D is undetermined. V lost 0 bases to trimming and J lost 1 base, with 8 bases between them. This CDR3 is 15 amino acids long. CDR1 SGHDT and CDR2 YYEEEE come from the germline V gene. This CDR3 reads CASSLGLVSYNEQFF. The CDR3 DNA follows: TGTGCCAGCAGCTTGGGTTTAGTTTCCTACAATGAGCAGTTCTTC.

This clone was observed a single time. CDR3 coding DNA: TGTGCCTGGAACGCCCCGGGAAGGGAGTCGAATGGCTACACCTTC. Encoded protein: CAWNAPGRESNGYTF. The genes are TRBV30 and TRBJ1-2; no reliable D call. The V end was cut by 4 bases, the J end by 6 bases, with 21 bases between. The CDR3 runs 15 residues. From germline, CDR1 is GTSNPN and CDR2 SVGIG (reference sequence).

A single count supports this clone. J is TRBJ2-3 and V is TRBV9, with 8 nucleotides matching TRBD2. Trimming at V came to 1 base and at J to 1 base, leaving 2 bases not matched to a gene. Germline assignment: CDR1 SGDLS and CDR2 YYNGEE. The CDR3 is made up of 15 amino acids. The CDR3 region is CASSVPAGGTDTQYF. CDR3 bases: TGTGCCAGCAGCGTACCAGCGGGAGGCACAGATACGCAGTATTTT.

This clone occurred once. The chain combines TRBV5-1 with TRBJ2-1; D unresolved. The CDR3 spans 13 residues. The ends were cut back, 0 bases at V and 2 bases at J, with 3 bases in the middle. Germline CDR1 reads SGHRS; CDR2 reads YFSETQ. The CDR3: CASSLEAYNEQFF. The CDR3 DNA follows: TGCGCCAGCAGCTTGGAGGCCTACAATGAGCAGTTCTTC.

Comments on this clone: This sample includes further DNA sequences coding for the same CDR3. The V gene is TRBV6-5, the J gene TRBJ2-3, with D unclear. The germline gives CDR1 MNHEY, CDR2 SVGAGI. The CDR3 sequence is 13 residues long. Between the trimmed V and J ends, which lost 2 bases and 4 bases, there was a span of 7 bases. Here the CDR3 reads CASSYGEADTQYF. CDR3 sequence (DNA): TGTGCCAGCAGTTACGGAGAAGCAGATACGCAGTATTTT.

The sample holds a few counts of this clone. This rearrangement joins TRBV5-1 to TRBJ1-1; a possible D gene is TRBD1 (6 bases). The CDR3 covers 15 residues. Germline V gives CDR1 SGHRS, CDR2 YFSETQ. Trimming cost V 3 bases and J 5 bases, with 17 bases left between them. CDR3 region: CASSSMEGGQTEAFF. CDR3 sequence (DNA): TGCGCCAGCAGCTCAATGGAAGGGGGGCAGACTGAAGCTTTCTTT.

In nucleotides, the CDR3 is TGCAGCGTTGAATTTCCAGGACAGCAGCCCCAGCATTTT. It translates to CSVEFPGQQPQHF. The V gene is TRBV29-1, the J gene TRBJ1-5; D perhaps matches TRBD1 (6 bases). There are 13 residues in the CDR3. Trimming pared 2 bases from V and 7 bases from J, leaving 12 bases between. In germline, CDR1 is SQVTM, CDR2 ANQGSEA.

The gene calls are TRBV18 and TRBJ2-7; D unresolved. CDR1 and CDR2 from the germline V gene are KGHSH and LQKENI. Trimming cost V 2 bases and J 7 bases, with 18 bases left between them. The CDR3 has 15 residues. CDR3: CASSPSYMAQPEQYF. The CDR3 region has the DNA TGTGCCAGCTCACCATCCTATATGGCACAGCCTGAGCAGTACTTC.

This clone was recorded once. The chain carries TRBV29-1 and TRBJ2-3; 8 positions agree with TRBD2. This CDR3 spans 14 amino acids. Germline CDR1 is SQVTM and CDR2 is ANQGSEA. V shed 6 bases and J 2 bases; nucleotides not matched to a gene: 7. Here the CDR3 reads CSVSGLASTDTQYF. For the CDR3, the DNA is TGCAGCGTCTCAGGACTAGCCTCCACAGATACGCAGTATTTT.

The chain employs TRBV19 and TRBJ1-5; 7 nucleotides line up with TRBD1. Germline assignment: CDR1 LNHDA and CDR2 SQIVND (reference sequence). The CDR3 length is 15 residues. With V trimmed by 7 bases and J by 2 bases, 8 bases remained unmatched. The CDR3 DNA sequence: TGTGCCAGTACCAGAAGGGGGCTCGGCAATCAGCCCCAGCATTTT. This encodes CASTRRGLGNQPQHF.

The chain recombines TRBV11-2 with TRBJ2-7; TRBD2 is a possible D gene (6 bases). CDR1 is SGHAT and CDR2 is FQNNGV in the germline V gene. This CDR3 is 14 amino acids long. Trimming stripped 6 bases from V and 2 bases from J, with 14 bases between. CDR3 in DNA: TGTGCCAGCAGAGTAGTGGGAGGAGCCTACGAGCAGTACTTC. It translates to CASRVVGGAYEQYF.

The chain recombines TRBV4-1 with TRBJ1-3, with D possibly TRBD1 on 6 matching bases. Germline V CDR1 and CDR2: MGHRA, YSYEKL. There are 15 residues in the CDR3. V was shortened by 3 bases and J by 0 bases, with 9 bases between the two germline ends. The CDR3 DNA follows: TGCGCCAGCAGCCACGTGACAGGCTCTGGAAACACCATATATTTT. Protein: CASSHVTGSGNTIYF.

The chain is built from TRBV19 and TRBJ2-5; D might be TRBD1 or TRBD2, each matching 6 bases. The CDR3 covers 14 residues. Germline V gene sequence: CDR1 LNHDA, CDR2 SQIVND (reference sequence). V dropped 4 bases and J dropped 5 bases, with 14 bases sitting between them. The CDR3 sequence is CASSTPGGLETQYF. CDR3 DNA: TGTGCCAGTAGTACCCCCGGGGGCCTGGAGACCCAGTACTTC.

The chain carries TRBV30 and TRBJ1-4; 8 bases line up with TRBD1. The germline V gene encodes CDR1 GTSNPN and CDR2 SVGIG (reference sequence). J lost 5 bases, V lost 0 bases, and 14 bases had no gene match. The CDR3 runs 18 residues. CDR3 sequence (DNA): TGTGCCTGGAGTGTACCCTACCTCAACAGGGGGGAAAATGAAAAACTGTTTTTT. Residues: CAWSVPYLNRGENEKLFF.

This chain connects TRBV5-1 to TRBJ2-5; 11 bases are a match to TRBD2. Trimming removed 0 bases from V and 1 base from J; junction bases left unmatched: 8. Germline V gene lookup returns CDR1 SGHRS and CDR2 YFSETQ. The CDR3 consists of 18 residues. CDR3: CASSLAPASGRPQETQYF. CDR3 DNA: TGCGCCAGCAGCTTGGCCCCGGCTAGCGGGAGGCCCCAAGAGACCCAGTACTTC.

The chain is built from TRBV14 and TRBJ2-1; D perhaps matches TRBD2 (6 bases). This CDR3 spans 15 amino acids. CDR1 and CDR2 from the germline V gene are SGHDN and FVKESK. Trimming stripped 4 bases from V and 5 bases from J, with 15 bases between. DNA of the CDR3: TGTGCCAGCAGCCCCCTGGGAGGCCCGGACAATGAGCAGTTCTTC. It encodes CASSPLGGPDNEQFF.

This rearrangement joins TRBV27 to TRBJ2-2; 8 bases are shared with TRBD1. The ends lost 5 bases at V and 6 bases at J; junction bases unmatched: 8. CDR3 length: 15 residues. Germline assignment: CDR1 MNHEY and CDR2 SMNVEV (reference sequence). CDR3 coding DNA: TGTGCCAGCAGTCCTCGACAGGGGACCGCCGGGGAGCTGTTTTTT. The encoded protein is CASSPRQGTAGELFF.